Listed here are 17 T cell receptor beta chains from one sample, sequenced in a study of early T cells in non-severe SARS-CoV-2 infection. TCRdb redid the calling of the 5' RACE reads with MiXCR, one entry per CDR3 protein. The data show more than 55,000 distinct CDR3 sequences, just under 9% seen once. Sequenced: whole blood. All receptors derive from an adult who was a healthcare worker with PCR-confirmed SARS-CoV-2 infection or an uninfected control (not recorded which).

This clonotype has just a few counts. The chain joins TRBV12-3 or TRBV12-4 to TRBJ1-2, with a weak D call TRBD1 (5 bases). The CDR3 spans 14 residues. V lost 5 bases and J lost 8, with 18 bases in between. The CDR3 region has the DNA TGTGCCAGCAGTCCGGGACCCTCATCGAGGGGCTACACCTTC. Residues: CASSPGPSSRGYTF.

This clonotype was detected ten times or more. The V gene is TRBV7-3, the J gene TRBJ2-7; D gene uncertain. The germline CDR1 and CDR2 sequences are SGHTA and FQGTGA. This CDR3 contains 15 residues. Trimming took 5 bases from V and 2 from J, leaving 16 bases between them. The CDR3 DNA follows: TGTGCCAGCAGCCCCCGCCCCTCAGGCCCCTACGAGCAGTACTTC. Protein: CASSPRPSGPYEQYF.

In DNA form, the CDR3 reads TGTGCCAGCAGTTACTCCCTCTACACCGGGGAGCTGTTTTTT. It translates to CASSYSLYTGELFF. The chain has TRBV6-5 and TRBJ2-2; D is undetermined. Between the trimmed V and J ends, which lost 0 bases and 3 bases, there was a span of 5 bases. Germline V gene lookup returns CDR1 MNHEY and CDR2 SVGAGI. This CDR3 comprises 14 residues.

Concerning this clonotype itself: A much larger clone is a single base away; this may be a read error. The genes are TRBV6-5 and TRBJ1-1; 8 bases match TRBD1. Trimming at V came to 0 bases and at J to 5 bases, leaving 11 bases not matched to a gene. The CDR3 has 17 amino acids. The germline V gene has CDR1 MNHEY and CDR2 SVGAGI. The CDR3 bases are TGTGCCAGCAGTTACTCGATGGGCAGGGGGCAATGGACTGAAGCTTTCTTT. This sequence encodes CASSYSMGRGQWTEAFF.

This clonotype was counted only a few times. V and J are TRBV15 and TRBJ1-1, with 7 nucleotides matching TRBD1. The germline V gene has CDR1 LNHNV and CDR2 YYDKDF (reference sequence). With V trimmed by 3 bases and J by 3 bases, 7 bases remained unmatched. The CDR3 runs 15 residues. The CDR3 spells CATSRGRQGDTEAFF. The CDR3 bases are TGTGCCACCAGCAGGGGTAGACAGGGCGACACTGAAGCTTTCTTT.

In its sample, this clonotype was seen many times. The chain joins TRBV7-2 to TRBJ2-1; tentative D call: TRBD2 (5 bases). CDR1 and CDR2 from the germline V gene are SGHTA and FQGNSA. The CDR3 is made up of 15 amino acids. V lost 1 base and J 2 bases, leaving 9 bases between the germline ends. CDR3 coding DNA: TGTGCCAGCAGCTTAGAGCGGATAGCCTACAATGAGCAGTTCTTC. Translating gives CASSLERIAYNEQFF.

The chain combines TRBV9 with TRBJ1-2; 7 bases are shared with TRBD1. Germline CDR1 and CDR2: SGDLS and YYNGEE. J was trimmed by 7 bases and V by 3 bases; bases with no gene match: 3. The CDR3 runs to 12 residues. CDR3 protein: CASSEGDSGYTF. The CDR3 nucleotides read TGTGCCAGCAGCGAGGGGGACAGTGGCTACACCTTC.

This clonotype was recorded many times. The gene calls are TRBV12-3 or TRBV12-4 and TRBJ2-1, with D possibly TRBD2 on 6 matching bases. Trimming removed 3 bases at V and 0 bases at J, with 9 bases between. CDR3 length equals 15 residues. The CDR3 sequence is CASSFAGNSYNEQFF. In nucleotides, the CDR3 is TGTGCCAGCAGTTTTGCGGGGAACTCCTACAATGAGCAGTTCTTC.

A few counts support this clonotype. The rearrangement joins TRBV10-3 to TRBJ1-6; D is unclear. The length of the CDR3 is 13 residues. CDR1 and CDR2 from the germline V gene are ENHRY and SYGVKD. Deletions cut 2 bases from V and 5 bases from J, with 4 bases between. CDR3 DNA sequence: TGTGCCATCAGTGAGGGGCATAATTCACCCCTCCACTTT. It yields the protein CAISEGHNSPLHF.

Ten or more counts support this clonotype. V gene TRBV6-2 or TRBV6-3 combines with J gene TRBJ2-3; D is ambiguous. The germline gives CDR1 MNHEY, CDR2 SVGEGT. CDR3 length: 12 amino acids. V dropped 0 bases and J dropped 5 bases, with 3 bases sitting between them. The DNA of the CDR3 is TGTGCCAGCAGTTACTCCAAAGATACGCAGTATTTT. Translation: CASSYSKDTQYF.

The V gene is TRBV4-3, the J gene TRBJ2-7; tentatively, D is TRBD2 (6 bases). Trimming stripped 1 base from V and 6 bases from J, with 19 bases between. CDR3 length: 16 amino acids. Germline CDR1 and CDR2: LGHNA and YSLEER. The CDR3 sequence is CASSQVPSMGGGEQYF. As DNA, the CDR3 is TGCGCCAGCAGCCAAGTCCCCAGCATGGGAGGAGGCGAGCAGTACTTC.

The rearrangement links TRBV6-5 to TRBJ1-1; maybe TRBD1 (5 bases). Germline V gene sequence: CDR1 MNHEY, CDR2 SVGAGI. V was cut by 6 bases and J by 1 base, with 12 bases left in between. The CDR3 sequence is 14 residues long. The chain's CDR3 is CASSPRAPNTEAFF. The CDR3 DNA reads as TGTGCCAGCAGCCCCAGGGCCCCGAACACTGAAGCTTTCTTT.

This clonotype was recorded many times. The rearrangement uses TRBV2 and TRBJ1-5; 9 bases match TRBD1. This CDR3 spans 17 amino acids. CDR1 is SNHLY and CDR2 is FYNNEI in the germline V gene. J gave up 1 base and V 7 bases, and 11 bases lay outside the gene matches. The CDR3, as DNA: TGTGCCAGCATGAAAGGACAGGGGATGGGGAGCAATCAGCCCCAGCATTTT. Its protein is CASMKGQGMGSNQPQHF.

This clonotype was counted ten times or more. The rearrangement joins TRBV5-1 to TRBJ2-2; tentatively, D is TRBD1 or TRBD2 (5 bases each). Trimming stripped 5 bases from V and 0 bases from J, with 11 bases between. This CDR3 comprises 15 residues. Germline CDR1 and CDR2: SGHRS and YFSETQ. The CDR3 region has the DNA TGCGCCAGCAGTCGAGGGGACGCGAACACCGGGGAGCTGTTTTTT. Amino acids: CASSRGDANTGELFF.

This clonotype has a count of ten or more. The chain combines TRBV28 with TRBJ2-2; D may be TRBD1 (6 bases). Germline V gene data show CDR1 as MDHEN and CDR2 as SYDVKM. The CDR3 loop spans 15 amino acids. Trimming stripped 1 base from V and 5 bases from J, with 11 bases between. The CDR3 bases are TGTGCCAGCAGTTTATACAGGGACCGAACCGGGGAGCTGTTTTTT. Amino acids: CASSLYRDRTGELFF. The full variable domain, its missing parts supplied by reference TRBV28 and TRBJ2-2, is DVKVTQSSRYLVKRTGEKVFLECVQDMDHENMFWYRQDPGLGLRLIYFSYDVKMKEKGDIPEGYSVSREKKERFSLILESASTNQTSMYLCASSLYRDRTGELFFGEGSRLTVL.

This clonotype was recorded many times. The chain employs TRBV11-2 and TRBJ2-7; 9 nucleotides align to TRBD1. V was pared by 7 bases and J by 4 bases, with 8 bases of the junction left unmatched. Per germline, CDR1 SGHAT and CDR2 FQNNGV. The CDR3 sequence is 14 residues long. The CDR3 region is CASKPGTGSYEQYF. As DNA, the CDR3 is TGTGCCAGCAAACCCGGGACAGGGTCATACGAGCAGTACTTC.

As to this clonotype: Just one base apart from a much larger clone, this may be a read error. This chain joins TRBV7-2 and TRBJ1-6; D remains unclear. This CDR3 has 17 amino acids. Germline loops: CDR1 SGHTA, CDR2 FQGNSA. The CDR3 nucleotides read TGTGCCAGCAGCTTGGGGTTAGGGAGCTCCTATAATTCACCCCCCCACTTT. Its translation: CASSLGLGSSYNSPPHF.